This T cell receptor (beta chain) was recorded in a study of T cell responses to AZD1222 COVID-19 vaccine. Study information: Pooling of second doses given at about 4 or about 12 weeks was done.

Study outcomes and limitations: Donors were largely white British and mainly female; clonal diversity was possibly underestimated.

V shed 3 bases, J shed 4 bases, and the junction held 4 bases outside the gene matches. Germline V gives CDR1 LNHDA, CDR2 SQIVND (reference sequence). CDR3 size: 15 residues. As for this clone: The antigen is undetermined.

Profiling relied on immunoSEQ multiplex PCR, and the TCRdb table lists in-frame clones only, not all of them. The sample has tens of thousands of clones; about 88% are singletons. This receptor was identified in an adult in good health. The sample here was peripheral blood, taken on day 0 of AZD1222 vaccination. This sequence joins TRBV19 and TRBJ2-3, with TRBD2 matching 10 bases. This chain's CDR3 is CASSIGTSVSDTQYF. The CDR3 DNA sequence: TGTGCCAGTAGTATTGGGACTAGCGTATCAGATACGCAGTATTTT.